Listed below are T cell receptor beta chains from one sample, sequenced in a study of spatial heterogeneity in lung cancer. TCRdb reprocessed the 5' RACE reads via MiXCR and lists one record per CDR3 protein. The sample includes approximately 21,000 distinct CDR3 sequences, under 6.5% of them seen just once. The input for sequencing was lung tumor tissue, taken at surgery. The receptors derive from a male donor with early-stage non-small cell lung cancer. The CDR3 runs from the conserved cysteine through the conserved F or W. The order of the fields is clone size, J gene, V gene, D gene, CDR3 DNA, CDR3 protein. The D gene is left open where the match is weak. Only some rows state a clone size, as once, few, many or a class for expanded clones.

>many|TRBJ2-3|TRBV11-2|.
TGTGCCAGCAGCTTAGAGGACTTCCGGGTGTATTTT
CASSLEDFRVYF
>few|TRBJ2-6|TRBV7-9|.
TGTGCCAAATTATCTGGGGCCAACGTCCTGACTTTC
CAKLSGANVLTF
>many|TRBJ1-3|TRBV18|TRBD1
TGTGCCAGCTCAATCGGACAGGGCCCTGGAAACACCATATATTTT
CASSIGQGPGNTIYF
>many|TRBJ2-3|TRBV6-5|TRBD2
TGTGCCAGCAGTTACCAGGCCGGGACTAGCGGAGATACGCAGTATTTT
CASSYQAGTSGDTQYF
>many|TRBJ1-6|TRBV25-1|.
TGTGCCAGCAGACCGTTAGAGGGTTCCTATTCACCCCTCCACTTT
CASRPLEGSYSPLHF
>many|TRBJ2-3|TRBV20-1|.
TGCAGTGCTAGAGAATGGGGGGGGCTTAGCACAGATACGCAGTATTTT
CSAREWGGLSTDTQYF
>many|TRBJ1-5|TRBV27|TRBD1
TGTGCCAGCAGTTGGCAGGGGGGACAGCCCCAGCATTTT
CASSWQGGQPQHF
>many|TRBJ1-1|TRBV5-1|.
TGCGCCAGCGCGGGTGCTATCGGAACTGAAGCTTTCTTT
CASAGAIGTEAFF
>many|TRBJ2-7|TRBV9|.
TGTGCCAGCAGCGTAGATGGGGCGGGAACCAACGTACCGGAGGAGCAGTACTTC
CASSVDGAGTNVPEEQYF
>many|TRBJ2-1|TRBV4-3|TRBD2
TGCGCCAGCAGCCAAGATATCCGGGGGGGGAATGAGCAGTTCTTC
CASSQDIRGGNEQFF
>many|TRBJ2-7|TRBV4-1|.
TGCGCCAGCAGCCAAGAGGGGGCTCCCCACTTTGGCGAGCAGTACTTC
CASSQEGAPHFGEQYF
>few|TRBJ2-1|TRBV7-8|.
TGTGCCAGCAGCGGCCGGGACGGCCACAATGAGCAGTTCTTC
CASSGRDGHNEQFF
>medium-sized|TRBJ2-7|TRBV7-9|.
TGTGCCAGCAGCTTAGCGGGTGACGAGCAGTACTTC
CASSLAGDEQYF
>.|TRBJ1-6|TRBV6-1|TRBD1
TGTGCCAGCAGTGGAGGGGGGGGGACAGCTACTTCACCCCTCCACTTT
CASSGGGGTATSPLHF
>many|TRBJ1-6|TRBV6-5|TRBD1
TGTGCCAGCAGTTACTCGATAACAGGGGACTATAATTCACCCCTCCACTTT
CASSYSITGDYNSPLHF
>many|TRBJ2-3|TRBV29-1|TRBD2
TGCAGCGTTCGTACTCTTGCGGGGGGCAGAGATACGCAGTATTTT
CSVRTLAGGRDTQYF
>many|TRBJ2-3|TRBV20-1|TRBD2
TGCAGTGCTAGAGATTCGAGACTAGCGGAAAGTGGAGATACGCAGTATTTT
CSARDSRLAESGDTQYF
>many|TRBJ2-7|TRBV5-6|TRBD2
TGTGCCAGCAGCTTGGCCGGGTCTAGCGGGATAAGGTACTACGAGCAGTACTTC
CASSLAGSSGIRYYEQYF
>many|TRBJ2-3|TRBV20-1|.
TGCATGGCTAGCACAGATACGCAGTATTTT
CMASTDTQYF
>.|TRBJ1-5|TRBV28|TRBD1
TGTGCCAGCAGGCAGGGGACAGGTGGGATTCAGCCCCAGCATTTT
CASRQGTGGIQPQHF
>few|TRBJ2-1|TRBV6-6|.
TGTGCCAGCAGTTATACTTTACAGGCAGGGAATGAGCAGTTCTTC
CASSYTLQAGNEQFF
>few|TRBJ2-7|TRBV30|.
TGTGCCTGGAGTGGGGTTCGACAGATCTCCTACGAGCAGTACTTC
CAWSGVRQISYEQYF
>.|TRBJ2-2|TRBV6-5|TRBD1
TGTGCCAGCAGTTACTATAACAGGGGGCCGGCCGGGGAGCTGTTTTTT
CASSYYNRGPAGELFF
>.|TRBJ2-5|TRBV9|TRBD1
TGTGCCAGCAGTGTCCAGGGGGAGAGGGAGACCCAGTACTTC
CASSVQGERETQYF
>few|TRBJ2-2|TRBV29-1|.
TGCAGCGTTACTGGGGTGAACACCGGGGAGCTGTTTTTT
CSVTGVNTGELFF
>many|TRBJ2-6|TRBV9|.
TGTGCCAGCAGCGTAGACTCTGGGGCCAACGTCCTGACTTTC
CASSVDSGANVLTF
>many|TRBJ2-2|TRBV5-1|.
TGCGCCAGCAGCTTAACGTACTGGCGGTACAGGCTATCGAACACCGGGGAGCTGTTTTTT
CASSLTYWRYRLSNTGELFF
>medium-sized|TRBJ2-2|TRBV15|TRBD2
TGTGCCACCAGCAGAGATCGGGGGGTCGACACCGGGGAGCTGTTTTTT
CATSRDRGVDTGELFF
>many|TRBJ2-5|TRBV10-3|TRBD1
TGTGCCATCAGTCGCGCAGGGGGATTGGAGACCCAGTACTTC
CAISRAGGLETQYF
>few|TRBJ2-7|TRBV28|.
TGTGCCAGCTCTAAGGCGGGGGAGCAGTACTTC
CASSKAGEQYF
>many|TRBJ2-2|TRBV12-3/TRBV12-4|.
TGTGCCAGCAGAGTGGCCGGGGAGCTGTTTTTT
CASRVAGELFF
>many|TRBJ1-3|TRBV18|.
TGTGCCAGCTCACGCATCGACAGTGGAAACACCATATATTTT
CASSRIDSGNTIYF
>many|TRBJ2-7|TRBV13|TRBD1
TGTGCCAGCAGCCAGCCCGGGACAGGGGGAGGCGAGCAGTACTTC
CASSQPGTGGGEQYF
>few|TRBJ2-6|TRBV29-1|.
TGCAGCGTTTGGGGGGATTCTGGGGCCAACGTCCTGACTTTC
CSVWGDSGANVLTF
>many|TRBJ2-7|TRBV5-1|.
TGCGCCAGCGGGGAAGGGACCGCCTACGAGCAGTACTTC
CASGEGTAYEQYF
>many|TRBJ2-1|TRBV4-2|.
TGTGCCAGCAGCCGTTTCGGCGGCTACAATGAGCAGTTCTTC
CASSRFGGYNEQFF
>many|TRBJ1-5|TRBV7-2|.
TGTGCCAGCAGCCAGGGTCACGGGGTAGGGGGGCCCCAGCATTTT
CASSQGHGVGGPQHF
>few|TRBJ1-3|TRBV3-1|.
TGTGCCAGCAGCCGGGCCCCCTCTGGAAACACCATATATTTT
CASSRAPSGNTIYF
>.|TRBJ1-2|TRBV7-9|.
TGTGCCAGCAGCTCAGAGGGGGGCGGCTATGGCTACACCTTC
CASSSEGGGYGYTF